This is a list of T cell receptor beta chains from one sample in a study of blood T cell repertoires in COVID-19. Some clones are missing from TCRdb's copy, which holds only in-frame ones; the method was immunoSEQ multiplex PCR. Of about 98,000 clones listed, 86% are singletons. Sequenced: peripheral blood. The receptors come from a middle-aged man with acute or convalescent COVID-19. The CDR3 runs from the conserved cysteine through the conserved F or W. A D gene is named only where the DNA matches it firmly. Rows give clone size only sometimes, using once, few, many, or a class for an expanded clone.

j_call v_call d_call clone_size cdr3_nt cdr3_aa
TRBJ2-1 TRBV3-1/TRBV3-2 TRBD2 once TGTGCCAGCAGCCGCTGGCGGGAGAATGAGCAGTTCTTC CASSRWRENEQFF
TRBJ1-2 TRBV14 NA NA TGTGCCAGCAGCCAGACCGGGGACTATGGCTACACCTTC CASSQTGDYGYTF
TRBJ2-2 TRBV7-9 NA NA TGTGCCAGCAGTACGGACTGGAACACCGGGGAGCTGTTTTTT CASSTDWNTGELFF
TRBJ2-2 TRBV6-2/TRBV6-3 TRBD1 NA TGTGCCAGCAGCCGACAGGGATTTAACACCGGGGAGCTGTTTTTT CASSRQGFNTGELFF
TRBJ1-1 TRBV30 TRBD1 NA TGTGCCTGGACGGGACAGATGAACACTGAAGCTTTCTTT CAWTGQMNTEAFF
TRBJ1-1 TRBV10-2 NA NA TGCGCCAGCAGTGAGACAGGGCTGGAGTTT CASSETGLEF
TRBJ2-7 TRBV7-8 TRBD1 NA TGTGCCAGCAGCCGGACAGGGAGCTCCTACGAGCAGTACTTC CASSRTGSSYEQYF
TRBJ1-1 TRBV19 TRBD1 NA TGTGCCAGTAGAGTTGACAGGGCCCCGAACACTGAAGCTTTCTTT CASRVDRAPNTEAFF
TRBJ2-1 TRBV11-2 NA NA TGTGCCAGCAGCTTCACTTCCTACAATGAGCAGTTCTTC CASSFTSYNEQFF
TRBJ2-5 TRBV3-1/TRBV3-2 NA NA TGTGCCAGCAGCCATAGCGAGACCCAGTACTTC CASSHSETQYF
TRBJ1-1 TRBV2 TRBD1 NA TGTGCCAGCAGTGTCGACAGGGGGCGAGGGACTGAAGCTTTCTTT CASSVDRGRGTEAFF
TRBJ2-1 TRBV30 NA NA TGTGCCTACTCTCCCCTTGCGGTCCCCTACAATGAGCAGTTCTTC CAYSPLAVPYNEQFF
TRBJ2-1 TRBV12-5 NA NA TGTGCTAGTGGCGTAGGGGCGGGATCTTACAATGAGCAGTTCTTC CASGVGAGSYNEQFF
TRBJ2-1 TRBV15 TRBD1 NA TGTGCCACCAGCAGAGATCCCCCGGGACAGGGACGGGAGCAGTTCTTC CATSRDPPGQGREQFF
TRBJ2-7 TRBV5-1 TRBD1 NA TGCGCCAGCAGCTCCAGCTCCGGGACAGGGTCCTACGAGCAGTACTTC CASSSSSGTGSYEQYF
TRBJ2-5 TRBV28 NA NA TGTGCCAGCAGTTTCAGGGGAGACGAGACCCAGTACTTC CASSFRGDETQYF
TRBJ2-7 TRBV19 NA NA TGTGCCAGTAGTATAGACGGGAGAGACACCTACGAGCAGTACTTC CASSIDGRDTYEQYF
TRBJ2-7 TRBV4-1 NA once TGCGCCAGCAGCCTCCCGGGACACACCTCCTACGAGCAGTACTTC CASSLPGHTSYEQYF
TRBJ2-7 TRBV27 TRBD2 NA TGTGCCAGCACCTACGGGACTAGCGGGCCGTACGAGCAGTACTTC CASTYGTSGPYEQYF
TRBJ1-4 TRBV5-4 NA NA TGTGCCAGCAGCTCTCCGGACATTGGAAAACTGTTTTTT CASSSPDIGKLFF
TRBJ2-3 TRBV24-1 NA NA TGTGCCACCAGTGATTTCGAGGCGGCTAGCACAGATACGCAGTATTTT CATSDFEAASTDTQYF
TRBJ2-1 TRBV10-1 NA NA TGCGCCAGCAGCGAGACTACTGACAATGAGCAGTTCTTC CASSETTDNEQFF
TRBJ2-3 TRBV5-1 TRBD2 NA TGCGCCAGCAGGGCAGCGGGGAGTGAAGGAGATACGCAGTATTTT CASRAAGSEGDTQYF
TRBJ1-2 TRBV10-2 NA few TGCGCCAGCAGTGATGTCCGGGATGGCTATGGCTACACCTTC CASSDVRDGYGYTF
TRBJ2-2 TRBV7-6 TRBD1 NA TGTGCCAGCAGCTCCTCTTGGACAGGGGGCACCGGGGAGCTGTTTTTT CASSSSWTGGTGELFF
TRBJ2-1 TRBV19 TRBD1 NA TGTGCCAGCCGGGACAGGTATTTGTCTGAGCAGTTCTTC CASRDRYLSEQFF
TRBJ1-5 TRBV4-1 TRBD1 NA TGCGCCAGCAGCCAAGGACAGGGGCTGGGCAATCAGCCCCAGCATTTT CASSQGQGLGNQPQHF
TRBJ1-1 TRBV27 NA NA TGTGCCAGCAGTTCTAGGAACACTGAAGCTTTCTTT CASSSRNTEAFF
TRBJ1-5 TRBV6-5 NA NA TGTGCCAGCAATCGGGGGTTTAGCAATCAGCCCCAGCATTTT CASNRGFSNQPQHF
TRBJ1-5 TRBV19 TRBD1 NA TGTGCCAGTAGTAAACAGGGGGACAATCAGCCCCAGCATTTT CASSKQGDNQPQHF
TRBJ1-1 TRBV6-6 TRBD1 once TGTGCCAGCAGTTCGACGACAGGGGCGATGAACACTGAAGCTTTCTTT CASSSTTGAMNTEAFF
TRBJ2-2 TRBV7-2 NA NA TGTGCCAGCAGCTTCGCCAGGGCCACCGGGGAGCTGTTTTTT CASSFARATGELFF
TRBJ2-2 TRBV18 NA NA TGTGCCAGCTCACCAAGAGGCGGTAGCGGGAACACCGGGGAGCTGTTTTTT CASSPRGGSGNTGELFF
TRBJ1-1 TRBV14 NA NA TGTGCCAGCAGCCCATTGGCAGGGAAGAACACTGAAGCTTTCTTT CASSPLAGKNTEAFF
TRBJ1-4 TRBV12-3/TRBV12-4 TRBD1 NA TGTGCCAGCAGCGGGGGACAGAAGGAAAAACTGTTTTTT CASSGGQKEKLFF
TRBJ1-1 TRBV18 NA NA TGTGCCAGCTCACCACGAGTAACTACTGAAGCTTTCTTT CASSPRVTTEAFF
TRBJ2-2 TRBV5-4 TRBD2 NA TGTGCCAGCAGCCCTAGCGGGAGTAGAAACACCGGGGAGCTGTTTTTT CASSPSGSRNTGELFF
TRBJ1-1 TRBV9 NA NA TGTGCCAGCAGCGTGGGAGGGGCAGGGGACTATGAAGCTTTCTTT CASSVGGAGDYEAFF
TRBJ2-1 TRBV29-1 TRBD1 NA TGCAGCACCCCAGGGGGCCTGCACAATGAGCAGTTCTTC CSTPGGLHNEQFF
TRBJ1-1 TRBV18 NA NA TGTGCCACCAACGGGGGGGGGCGCGACACTGAAGCTTTCTTT CATNGGGRDTEAFF
TRBJ2-2 TRBV6-5 NA NA TGTGCCAGCAGTCGGTGGGAGTCCAGTAGCGGGGAGCTGTTTTTT CASSRWESSSGELFF
TRBJ1-1 TRBV4-1 NA NA TGCGCCAGCAGCCACCTCAGAGGGGGGGCTACTGAAGCTTTCTTT CASSHLRGGATEAFF
TRBJ1-4 TRBV12-2 NA NA TGTGCAAGTCGCTTCAATGGGCGACAGGGGTTCCGTGTTAATGAAAAACTGTTTTTT CASRFNGRQGFRVNEKLFF
TRBJ2-1 TRBV30 TRBD2 NA TGTGCCTGGAGTCCTTTAGCGGGAGGGCCTGATGAGCAGTTCTTC CAWSPLAGGPDEQFF
TRBJ1-2 TRBV6-1 NA once TGTGCCAGCAGCGAAGCTGGTAGCTATGGCTACACCTTC CASSEAGSYGYTF
TRBJ2-1 TRBV11-3 TRBD2 NA TGTGCCAGCAGCTTAGGGCTAGCGGGATCCTACAATGAGCAGTTCTTC CASSLGLAGSYNEQFF
TRBJ1-2 TRBV6-5 NA once TGTGCCAGCAGTTCCGGGATGAGGGTTGGGGGCTACACCTTC CASSSGMRVGGYTF
TRBJ1-4 TRBV7-9 NA NA TGTGCCAGCAGGTCTGCCGACAGGATTAATGAAAAACTGTTTTTT CASRSADRINEKLFF